Following are 23 T cell receptor beta chains from one sample sequenced in a study of CD8 T cells in ankylosing spondylitis. MiXCR was run by TCRdb on the 5' RACE reads, yielding one entry per CDR3 protein. This sample yields 200,000 or so distinct CDR3 sequences, of which over 15% are seen a single time; approximately 4.3% belongs to the top ten. The material sequenced was blood, either unsorted or a sorted T cell fraction (not recorded which). The source of these receptors is a male donor under 30 with ankylosing spondylitis or in good health (not recorded which).

This clonotype was counted many times. The chain couples TRBV6-4 to TRBJ2-2, with unresolved D. The CDR3 length is 16 residues. Germline lookup yields CDR1 MRHNA and CDR2 SNTAGT. V lost 0 bases to trimming and J lost 1 base, with 9 bases between them. CDR3 amino acids: CASSDSWTGNTGELFF. CDR3 bases: TGTGCCAGCAGTGACTCCTGGACGGGGAACACCGGGGAGCTGTTTTTT.

In its sample, this clonotype was seen many times. CDR3 nucleotide sequence: TGTGCCAGCCGAAGACCGGGGCAGGGGGACTATGGCTACACCTTC. Its translation is CASRRPGQGDYGYTF. This chain uses TRBV27 with TRBJ1-2, with TRBD1 matching 7 bases. From germline, CDR1 is MNHEY and CDR2 SMNVEV (reference sequence). The CDR3 totals 15 residues. V trimming: 8 bases; J trimming: 3 bases; junction bases outside the gene matches: 12.

The table lists this clonotype with many counts. V usage is TRBV10-1 and J usage is TRBJ2-1; TRBD2 matches 7 bases. V lost 1 base to trimming and J lost 4 bases; unmatched junction nucleotides: 7. CDR3 length: 16 residues. The germline V gene encodes CDR1 WNHNN and CDR2 SYGVQD (reference sequence). The CDR3 coding sequence is TGCGCCAGCAGTGAGTTCAAAAAGCGGGGATACAATGAGCAGTTCTTC. This translates into CASSEFKKRGYNEQFF.

This clonotype was recorded at least ten times. V is TRBV7-9 and J is TRBJ2-7, with D tentatively TRBD2 (6 bases). This CDR3 has 15 amino acids. Germline V gene data show CDR1 as SEHNR and CDR2 as FQNEAQ (reference sequence). Trimming removed 1 base at V and 5 bases at J, with 15 bases between. CDR3 protein: CASSLEGLAPNEQYF. CDR3 in DNA: TGTGCCAGCAGCTTAGAAGGCCTAGCGCCTAACGAGCAGTACTTC.

The sample holds many counts of this clonotype. V and J are TRBV12-3 or TRBV12-4 and TRBJ1-1, with D hard to call. Trimming stripped 3 bases from V and 0 bases from J, with 8 bases between. The CDR3 loop spans 14 amino acids. The CDR3 loop reads CASSFAEMNTEAFF. The CDR3 nucleotides read TGTGCCAGCAGTTTTGCTGAGATGAACACTGAAGCTTTCTTT.

This clonotype has a count of ten or more. The chain links TRBV5-1 to TRBJ1-1; D gene uncertain. CDR3 length: 13 amino acids. The V and J ends lost 1 base and 1 base respectively, with 5 bases between them. Germline values: CDR1 SGHRS, CDR2 YFSETQ. The CDR3 loop reads CASSLRANTEAFF. The DNA of the CDR3 is TGCGCCAGCAGCTTGAGGGCGAACACTGAAGCTTTCTTT.

This clonotype was detected ten times or more. The V gene is TRBV7-9, the J gene TRBJ2-4; 7 positions match TRBD2. V gave up 1 base and J gave up 0 bases; unmatched junction bases: 12. Germline CDR1 and CDR2: SEHNR and FQNEAQ (reference sequence). The CDR3 loop spans 19 amino acids. CDR3 DNA: TGTGCCAGCAGCTTAGAAATCTCTAGCGGAAATCTAGCCAAAAACATTCAGTACTTC. It is translated as CASSLEISSGNLAKNIQYF. The variable domain in full, with the rest retrieved from reference TRBV7-9 and TRBJ2-4, is DTGVSQNPRHKITKRGQNVTFRCDPISEHNRLYWYRQTLGQGPEFLTYFQNEAQLEKSRLLSDRFSAERPKGSFSTLEIQRTEQGDSAMYLCASSLEISSGNLAKNIQYFGAGTRLSVL.

This chain joins TRBV30 and TRBJ2-5, with unresolved D. Germline assignment: CDR1 GTSNPN and CDR2 SVGIG (reference sequence). The length of the CDR3 is 15 residues. Between the trimmed V and J ends, which lost 2 bases and 0 bases, there was a span of 13 bases. As DNA, the CDR3 is TGTGCCTGGAGTCTTGGGCAGGACCACCAAGAGACCCAGTACTTC. The encoded protein is CAWSLGQDHQETQYF.

This clonotype was observed at least ten times. In DNA form, the CDR3 reads TGCAGCGTTGAACAGGGGACCTACAATGAGCAGTTCTTC. Translation gives CSVEQGTYNEQFF. The J gene is TRBJ2-1, the V gene TRBV29-1, with D possibly matching TRBD1 (6 bases). With 2 bases removed from V and 2 bases from J, the gap between germline ends came to 7 bases. This CDR3 is 13 amino acids long. CDR1 and CDR2 (germline): SQVTM, ANQGSEA.

This clonotype was picked up many times. V usage is TRBV27 and J usage is TRBJ2-1; 12 bases are shared with TRBD2. Germline V gives CDR1 MNHEY, CDR2 SMNVEV (reference sequence). J lost 9 bases, V lost 6 bases, and 12 bases had no gene match. CDR3 length: 16 residues. In nucleotides, the CDR3 is TGTGCCAGCAGCCAGCCCCCGGGACTAGCGGGTGCTGAGCAGTTCTTC. Translating gives CASSQPPGLAGAEQFF.

The chain is built from TRBV27 and TRBJ2-1; D unresolved. Germline values: CDR1 MNHEY, CDR2 SMNVEV (reference sequence). This CDR3 is built from 13 residues. The V end was cut by 4 bases, the J end by 4 bases, with 8 bases between. Here the CDR3 reads CASSSISYNEQFF. CDR3 in DNA: TGTGCCAGCAGTTCGATCTCATACAATGAGCAGTTCTTC.

The gene calls are TRBV7-2 and TRBJ2-2; 8 positions agree with TRBD1. Germline V gene sequence: CDR1 SGHTA, CDR2 FQGNSA. The CDR3 runs 16 residues. V lost 1 base, J lost 4 bases, and 5 bases stayed unmatched. The CDR3 reads CASSLGRQGPTGELFF. The DNA for the CDR3 is TGTGCCAGCAGCTTAGGGAGACAGGGGCCCACCGGGGAGCTGTTTTTT. The full variable domain, with the rest looked up from reference TRBV7-2 and TRBJ2-2, is GAGVSQSPSNKVTEKGKDVELRCDPISGHTALYWYRQSLGQGLEFLIYFQGNSAPDKSGLPSDRFSAERTGGSVSTLTIQRTQQEDSAVYLCASSLGRQGPTGELFFGEGSRLTVL.

This clonotype was counted ten times or more. This sequence joins TRBV9 and TRBJ2-1; 8 bases fit TRBD1. Germline V gene sequence: CDR1 SGDLS, CDR2 YYNGEE. CDR3 length: 17 amino acids. V shed 0 bases and J 4 bases; nucleotides not matched to a gene: 9. CDR3 nucleotides: TGTGCCAGCAGCGTAGTAATCCGACAGGGGCTATACAATGAGCAGTTCTTC. It specifies CASSVVIRQGLYNEQFF.

This clonotype was counted ten times or more. The rearrangement uses TRBV29-1 and TRBJ2-3; the D gene is possibly TRBD2 (6 bases). V dropped 0 bases and J dropped 10 bases, with 11 bases sitting between them. CDR3 size: 12 residues. Looked up from germline, CDR1 is SQVTM and CDR2 is ANQGSEA. This CDR3 reads CSVEDRAGPQYF. DNA of the CDR3: TGCAGCGTTGAAGATCGGGCGGGGCCGCAGTATTTT.

At least ten counts were recorded for this clonotype. The V call is TRBV20-1, the J call TRBJ2-2; 7 nucleotides align to TRBD1. The CDR3 totals 15 residues. J was trimmed by 0 bases and V by 2 bases; bases with no gene match: 3. Germline CDR1 DFQATT, CDR2 SNEGSKA (reference sequence). The chain's CDR3 is CSARQTGSNTGELFF. CDR3 bases: TGCAGTGCTAGACAGACAGGGTCGAACACCGGGGAGCTGTTTTTT.

This clonotype was counted many times. The gene calls are TRBV3-1 and TRBJ2-2; 10 nucleotides line up with TRBD2. Germline trimming cut 3 bases from V and 4 bases from J; bases unmatched to any gene: 2. Germline V gene sequence: CDR1 LGHDT, CDR2 YNNKEL (reference sequence). CDR3 length equals 15 residues. The DNA for the CDR3 is TGTGCCAGCAGCCACCGGACTAGCGGCACCGGGGAGCTGTTTTTT. It yields the protein CASSHRTSGTGELFF.

This clonotype appeared many times. The genes are TRBV15 and TRBJ1-1, with a tentative D call TRBD1 (5 bases). The CDR3 contains 14 residues. CDR1 and CDR2 (germline): LNHNV, YYDKDF (reference sequence). V gave up 0 bases and J gave up 10 bases, with 15 bases separating them. CDR3 nucleotide sequence: TGTGCCACCAGCAGAGATCAAGGGACGGTCTTAGCTTTCTTT. Encoded protein: CATSRDQGTVLAFF.

Only a few counts were recorded for this clonotype. The rearrangement uses TRBV20-1 and TRBJ2-3, with 9 bases that match TRBD1. The germline V gene has CDR1 DFQATT and CDR2 SNEGSKA (reference sequence). This CDR3 has 14 residues. The V gene end was trimmed by 6 bases and the J gene end by 6 bases; junction bases not matched to a gene: 10. Here the CDR3 DNA reads TGCAGTGCAGGCCCCGGGACAGGGAGGGATACGCAGTATTTT. It translates to CSAGPGTGRDTQYF.

Ten or more counts support this clonotype. The CDR3 reads CASSGGQGHGYTF. CDR3 in DNA: TGCGCCAGCAGCGGGGGACAGGGACATGGCTACACCTTC. The rearrangement uses TRBV5-1 and TRBJ1-2; TRBD1 matches 9 bases. Trimming cost V 4 bases and J 6 bases; bases outside gene matches: 4. The CDR3 length is 13 residues. The germline V gene has CDR1 SGHRS and CDR2 YFSETQ.

This clonotype was observed at least ten times. The chain links TRBV10-3 to TRBJ2-3; the D gene is possibly TRBD2 (5 bases). There are 13 residues in the CDR3. Deletions cut 10 bases from V and 14 bases from J, with 25 bases between. Germline V gene data show CDR1 as ENHRY and CDR2 as SYGVKD. CDR3 sequence: CATYGVPGPRPYF. The CDR3, as DNA: TGTGCCACCTACGGGGTCCCGGGCCCCCGACCGTATTTT.

This clonotype was recorded at least ten times. The chain has TRBV5-1 and TRBJ2-1, with D perhaps matching TRBD1 (6 bases). CDR3 length: 16 residues. The germline V gene encodes CDR1 SGHRS and CDR2 YFSETQ. The V end lost 7 bases, the J end lost 2 bases, and 19 bases lay between the germline ends. The CDR3, as DNA: TGCGCCAGCGCCGCGGGTGCAGGGGCTACCTACAATGAGCAGTTCTTC. Translated: CASAAGAGATYNEQFF.

This clonotype has a handful of counts. This chain joins TRBV20-1 and TRBJ2-1, with D perhaps matching TRBD1 or TRBD2 (5 bases each). The V end lost 4 bases, the J end lost 1 base, and 29 bases lay between the germline ends. The CDR3 is 20 residues long. The germline V gene encodes CDR1 DFQATT and CDR2 SNEGSKA (reference sequence). The CDR3 bases are TGCAGTGCTACGATTTTAGGGACGGAAAATTTAGTCCGGTCCTACAATGAGCAGTTCTTC. As protein: CSATILGTENLVRSYNEQFF.

The table lists this clonotype with many counts. The genes are TRBV12-3 or TRBV12-4 and TRBJ1-4, with D hard to call. The CDR3 length is 11 residues. Trimming took 4 bases from V and 12 from J, leaving 9 bases between them. The CDR3 loop is CASSSLKELFF. As DNA, the CDR3 is TGTGCCAGCAGTTCCCTTAAGGAACTGTTTTTT.